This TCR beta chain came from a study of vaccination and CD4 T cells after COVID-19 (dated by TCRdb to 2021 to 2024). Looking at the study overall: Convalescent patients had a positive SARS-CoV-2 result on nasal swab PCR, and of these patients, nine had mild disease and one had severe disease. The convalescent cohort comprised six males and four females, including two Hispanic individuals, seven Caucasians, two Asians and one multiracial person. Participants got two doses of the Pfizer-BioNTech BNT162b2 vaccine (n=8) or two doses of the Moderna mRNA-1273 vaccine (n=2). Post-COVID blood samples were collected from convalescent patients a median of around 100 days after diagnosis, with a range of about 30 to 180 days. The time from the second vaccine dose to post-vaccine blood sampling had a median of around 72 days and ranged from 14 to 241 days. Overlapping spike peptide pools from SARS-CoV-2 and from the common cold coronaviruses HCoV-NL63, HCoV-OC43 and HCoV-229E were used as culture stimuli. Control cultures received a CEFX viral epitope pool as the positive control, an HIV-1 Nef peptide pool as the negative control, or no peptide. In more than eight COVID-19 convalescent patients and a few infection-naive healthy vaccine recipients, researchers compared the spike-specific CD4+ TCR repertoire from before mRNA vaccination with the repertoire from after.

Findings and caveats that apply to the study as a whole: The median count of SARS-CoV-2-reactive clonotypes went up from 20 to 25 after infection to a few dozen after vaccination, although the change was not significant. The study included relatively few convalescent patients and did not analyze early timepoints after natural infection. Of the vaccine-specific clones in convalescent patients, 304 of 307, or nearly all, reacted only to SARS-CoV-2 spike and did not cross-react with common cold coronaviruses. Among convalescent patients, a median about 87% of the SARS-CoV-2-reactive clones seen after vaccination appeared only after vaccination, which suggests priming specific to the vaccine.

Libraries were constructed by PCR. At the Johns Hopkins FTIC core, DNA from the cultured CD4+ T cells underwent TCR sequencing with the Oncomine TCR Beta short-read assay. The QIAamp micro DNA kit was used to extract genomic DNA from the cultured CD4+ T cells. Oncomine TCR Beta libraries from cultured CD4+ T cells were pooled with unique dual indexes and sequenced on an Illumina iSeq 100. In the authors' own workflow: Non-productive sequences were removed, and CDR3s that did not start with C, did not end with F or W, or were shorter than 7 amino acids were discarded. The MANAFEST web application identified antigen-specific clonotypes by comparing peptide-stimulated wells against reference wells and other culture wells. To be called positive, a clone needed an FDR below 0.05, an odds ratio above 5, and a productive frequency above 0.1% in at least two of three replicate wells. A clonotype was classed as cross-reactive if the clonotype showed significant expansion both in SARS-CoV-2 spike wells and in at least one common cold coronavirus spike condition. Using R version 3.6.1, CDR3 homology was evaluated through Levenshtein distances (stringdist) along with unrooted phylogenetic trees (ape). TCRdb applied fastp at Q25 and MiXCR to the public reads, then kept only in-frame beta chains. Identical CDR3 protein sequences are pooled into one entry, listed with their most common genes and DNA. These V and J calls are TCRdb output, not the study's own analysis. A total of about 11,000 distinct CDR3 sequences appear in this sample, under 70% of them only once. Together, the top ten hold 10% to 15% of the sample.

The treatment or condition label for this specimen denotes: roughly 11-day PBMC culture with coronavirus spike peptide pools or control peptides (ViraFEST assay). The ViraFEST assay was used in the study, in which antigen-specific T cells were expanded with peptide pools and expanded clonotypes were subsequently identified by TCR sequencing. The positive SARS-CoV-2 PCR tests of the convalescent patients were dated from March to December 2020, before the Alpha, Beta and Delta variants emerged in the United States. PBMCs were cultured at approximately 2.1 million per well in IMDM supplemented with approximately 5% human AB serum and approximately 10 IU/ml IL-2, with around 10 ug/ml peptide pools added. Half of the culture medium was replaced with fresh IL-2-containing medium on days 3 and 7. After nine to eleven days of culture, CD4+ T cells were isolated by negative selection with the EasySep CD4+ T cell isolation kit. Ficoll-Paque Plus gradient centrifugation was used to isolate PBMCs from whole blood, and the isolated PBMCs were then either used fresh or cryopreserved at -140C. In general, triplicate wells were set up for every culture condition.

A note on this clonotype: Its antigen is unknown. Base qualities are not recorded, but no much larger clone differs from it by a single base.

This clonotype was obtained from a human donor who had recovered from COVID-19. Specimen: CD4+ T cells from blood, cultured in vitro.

The CDR3 has the sequence CASSLVSGQVAFNYGYTF. The nucleotide sequence reads TGTGCCAGCAGCTTAGTATCCGGACAGGTCGCTTTTAACTATGGCTACACCTTC. The chain uses TRBV7-8 and TRBJ1-2; TRBD1 matches 7 bases in the middle. Taken from the germline V gene, the CDR1 and CDR2 loops are SGHVS and FQNEAQ. Unmatched junction bases come to 12, with V trimmed by 1 base and J by 1 base. Including cysteine and phenylalanine, the CDR3 has 18 amino acids. The sequence is cut down to CDR3 DNA, 54 bases in frame from base 1.